The rows below give T cell receptor beta chains drawn from one sample of a study of CD8 T cells in ankylosing spondylitis. MiXCR, run by TCRdb on the 5' RACE reads, gives a single entry per CDR3 protein. In the table there are 200,000 or so distinct CDR3 sequences, roughly 13% of which are singletons. The source material was blood, either unsorted or a sorted T cell fraction (not recorded which). The receptors stem from a female donor with ankylosing spondylitis or in good health (not recorded which). The CDR3 runs from the conserved cysteine through the conserved F or W. The D gene is left open where the match is weak. Size is omitted from some rows. Given values are once, few, many or a class for expanded clones.

TGTGCCAGCAGCCAAGATGGTCCCGACAGTATCAATAGGTACACTGAAGCTTTCTTT	CASSQDGPDSINRYTEAFF	.	TRBV4-2	TRBJ1-1	many
TGTGCCAGCAGCTTACTGAGTCCCGCACCCCTCCACTTT	CASSLLSPAPLHF	.	TRBV7-9	TRBJ1-6	few
TGTGCCAGCAGTGTAGAGATTGCCGGGGAGACCCAGTACTTC	CASSVEIAGETQYF	.	TRBV25-1	TRBJ2-5	few
TGCAGTGCTAGAGGGACCCCTTCTTACGGGAGGTCATACAATGAGCAGTTCTTC	CSARGTPSYGRSYNEQFF	TRBD2	TRBV20-1	TRBJ2-1	.
TGTGCCAGCAGTGTCGTTACAGGGACCGGGGAGCTGTTTTTT	CASSVVTGTGELFF	.	TRBV2	TRBJ2-2	.
TGCGCCAGCATTCTCACTAGCGGAACCTCCTACAATGAGCAGTTCTTC	CASILTSGTSYNEQFF	TRBD2	TRBV5-1	TRBJ2-1	many
TGTGCCAGCAGCCAAGTGCTAGCGGGAGGGCCGGCAGATACGCAGTATTTT	CASSQVLAGGPADTQYF	TRBD2	TRBV4-2	TRBJ2-3	many
TGTGCCAGCAGTTACTCAGGGACTACGGTGGGAGAGACCCAGTACTTC	CASSYSGTTVGETQYF	TRBD2	TRBV6-5	TRBJ2-5	once
TGTGCCAGCAGCCTAGGGACATTGAACACCGGGGAGCTGTTTTTT	CASSLGTLNTGELFF	.	TRBV7-9	TRBJ2-2	many
TGTGCCACCAGCAGAGATCTCGGTGGGGCTGCAGAATATGGCTACACCTTC	CATSRDLGGAAEYGYTF	.	TRBV15	TRBJ1-2	many
TGTGCCAGCAGCTTAGGAGCTAGCGGGTACAATGAGCAGTTCTTC	CASSLGASGYNEQFF	TRBD2	TRBV7-2	TRBJ2-1	few
TGTGCCAGCAGCCACCAAGAAGATACGCAGTATTTT	CASSHQEDTQYF	.	TRBV12-3/TRBV12-4	TRBJ2-3	many
TGTGCCTGGAACAGGGGTGGTTCACCCCTCCACTTT	CAWNRGGSPLHF	TRBD1	TRBV30	TRBJ1-6	.
TGTGCCAGCTCACCACGGGCAATTAGCGGTGCACCGTCCGCGCAGTACTTC	CASSPRAISGAPSAQYF	.	TRBV18	TRBJ2-7	few
TGTGCCAGCAGCTTTCGTGCCTCCGGGACACCCTATGGCTACACCTTC	CASSFRASGTPYGYTF	.	TRBV7-2	TRBJ1-2	many
TGTGCCAGCAGCCCCCAGGGGGGGGGTTACAATGAGCAGTTCTTC	CASSPQGGGYNEQFF	.	TRBV12-3/TRBV12-4	TRBJ2-1	many
TGCAGTGCTACCAGACAGGTCCAAGAGACCCAGTACTTC	CSATRQVQETQYF	.	TRBV20-1	TRBJ2-5	few
TGTGCCAGCAGCTTCCTTACAGGGGGAGGTGGGGCCAACGTCCTGACTTTC	CASSFLTGGGGANVLTF	TRBD1	TRBV11-3	TRBJ2-6	few
TGTGCCAGCAGGTACCCCAGCTATGGCTACACCTTC	CASRYPSYGYTF	.	TRBV6-2/TRBV6-3	TRBJ1-2	many
TGTGCCAGTAGTAGACGACAGGGTGCCAATCAGCCCCAGCATTTT	CASSRRQGANQPQHF	TRBD1	TRBV19	TRBJ1-5	few
TGCAGTGCTAGGAGTCCGGGGCGGGACTCCTACAATGAGCAGTTCTTC	CSARSPGRDSYNEQFF	.	TRBV20-1	TRBJ2-1	few
TGTGCCAGCAGCTTAGGGATCGCGGGAGGTCCCGGAGATACGCAGTATTTT	CASSLGIAGGPGDTQYF	TRBD2	TRBV7-2	TRBJ2-3	many
TGTGCCCTGGGACAGGGATCCGGAAACACCATATATTTT	CALGQGSGNTIYF	TRBD1	TRBV10-3	TRBJ1-3	.
TGTGCCAGCAGCTCCCTTTACGAGCAGTACTTC	CASSSLYEQYF	.	TRBV5-6	TRBJ2-7	many
TGTGCCAGCAGCCAAGAGCCTAGCGGGACTTTTTCCTCCTACAATGAGCAGTTCTTC	CASSQEPSGTFSSYNEQFF	TRBD2	TRBV4-2	TRBJ2-1	many
TGCAGCGTTGTCGGTAGGTCCTACAATGAGCAGTTCTTC	CSVVGRSYNEQFF	.	TRBV29-1	TRBJ2-1	many
TGCAGTGCTAGCCCCGGTACCTACGAGCAGTACTTC	CSASPGTYEQYF	.	TRBV20-1	TRBJ2-7	few
TGTGCCAGCAGACGGGACTTATACAATGAGCAGTTCTTC	CASRRDLYNEQFF	.	TRBV6-2/TRBV6-3	TRBJ2-1	.
TGTGCCAGCAGCCGTCAGGGGTGGATCGGGCAAGAGACCCAGTACTTC	CASSRQGWIGQETQYF	.	TRBV5-6	TRBJ2-5	many
TGTGCCAGCAGTTACTTGGGCCTATGGGAGACCCAGTACTTC	CASSYLGLWETQYF	.	TRBV6-5	TRBJ2-5	many
TGTGCCAGCAGTTTTTCTGGTCAGCCCCAGCATTTT	CASSFSGQPQHF	.	TRBV12-3/TRBV12-4	TRBJ1-5	many
TGTGCCAGCAGCTACTTGGACAGGACCACAGATACGCAGTATTTT	CASSYLDRTTDTQYF	TRBD1	TRBV7-2	TRBJ2-3	few
TGCGCCAGCAGCCAAGGAGGCGGTCCCTACGAGCAGTACTTC	CASSQGGGPYEQYF	.	TRBV4-3	TRBJ2-7	many
TGCAGTGCTAGACCACAGCCGTGGAGGGCCGGCTATGGCTACACCTTC	CSARPQPWRAGYGYTF	.	TRBV20-1	TRBJ1-2	many
TGTGCCAGCAGCCAAAGGCGGCGGGAGGGCCTCGACGAGCAGTACTTC	CASSQRRREGLDEQYF	TRBD2	TRBV13	TRBJ2-7	.
TGTGCCAGTAGTATCGGGCGAATAGTAGATAATTCACCCCTCCACTTT	CASSIGRIVDNSPLHF	.	TRBV19	TRBJ1-6	many
TGTGCCAGCAGCTTGGGAGGTTTGGACACTGAAGCTTTCTTT	CASSLGGLDTEAFF	.	TRBV7-2	TRBJ1-1	many
TGTGCCAGCAGCACCGGGACAGGGGCCGAGCAGTACTTC	CASSTGTGAEQYF	TRBD1	TRBV28	TRBJ2-7	many
TGTGCCAGCACCGAACAGGGTCCGAACACTGAAGCTTTCTTT	CASTEQGPNTEAFF	.	TRBV7-9	TRBJ1-1	many
TGCAGTGCTAGAGATGAAGGGAGGTGGGGATCACCCCTCCACTTT	CSARDEGRWGSPLHF	.	TRBV20-1	TRBJ1-6	many
TGCGCCAGCAGCTTACAGGGGGGGACTCAGCCCCAGCATTTT	CASSLQGGTQPQHF	TRBD1	TRBV5-1	TRBJ1-5	many
TGTGCCAGCACCCTCCGGACTCCTGCCTACAATGAGCAGTTCTTC	CASTLRTPAYNEQFF	.	TRBV12-3/TRBV12-4	TRBJ2-1	few
TGCAGTGCCAAGGGACTGATAAAAGGCTACGAGCAGTACTTC	CSAKGLIKGYEQYF	.	TRBV20-1	TRBJ2-7	many
TGTGCCACCTCCCAGGATTTTAGGGACATCTTCTCCTACGAGCAGTACTTC	CATSQDFRDIFSYEQYF	.	TRBV3-1	TRBJ2-7	.
TGTGCCAGCAGCTTAGTCGGTGCAACTGGGGCCAACGTCCTGACTTTC	CASSLVGATGANVLTF	.	TRBV28	TRBJ2-6	many
TGTGCCAGCAGTTTAGTGCCAAACACCGGGGAGCTGTTTTTT	CASSLVPNTGELFF	.	TRBV27	TRBJ2-2	many
TGCAGTGCTGGAGAAGGCGGGGGTGGAAAGACCCAGTACTTC	CSAGEGGGGKTQYF	TRBD2	TRBV20-1	TRBJ2-5	.